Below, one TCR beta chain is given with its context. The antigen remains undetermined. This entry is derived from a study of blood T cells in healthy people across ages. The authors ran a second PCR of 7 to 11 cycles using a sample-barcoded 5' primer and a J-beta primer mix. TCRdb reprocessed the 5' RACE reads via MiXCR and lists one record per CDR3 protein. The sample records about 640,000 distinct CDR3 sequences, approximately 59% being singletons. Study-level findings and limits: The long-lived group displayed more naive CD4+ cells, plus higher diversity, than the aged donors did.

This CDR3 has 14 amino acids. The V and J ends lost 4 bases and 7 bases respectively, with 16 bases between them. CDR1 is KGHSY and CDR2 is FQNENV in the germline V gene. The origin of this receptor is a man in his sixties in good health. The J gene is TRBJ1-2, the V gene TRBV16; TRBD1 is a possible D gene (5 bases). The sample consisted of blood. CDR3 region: CASSRLIGGRGYTF. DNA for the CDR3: TGTGCCAGCAGCCGTCTCATCGGGGGTCGTGGCTACACCTTC.